This TCR beta chain was identified in a study of blood T cell repertoires in COVID-19 (dated by TCRdb to the early 2020s). About the investigation overall: Collaborator samples came from the United States, Italy and Spain and covered acute and convalescent phases of COVID-19. The prospective study material was composed of cDNA or gDNA derived from T cells, B-cell-depleted T cells, or PBMCs. Subjects who had been exposed to COVID-19, were actively infected with it, or had recovered from it provided the deeply sampled blood TCRbeta repertoires that made up the dataset. The repertoires were released in a freely available public database intended as a resource for research on the immune response to SARS-CoV-2. Samples were obtained from the ongoing ImmuneRACE study (first 160 participants) and from about 1,300 subjects provided by 6 global collaborators. A de-identified subject ID, COVID-19 status, age in years and sex were almost always included in the sample metadata. HLA class I and class II types, where available, came from metadata supplied by the sample provider rather than from assay-based typing.

V and J are truncated by 3 bases and 4 bases respectively, leaving an intervening sequence of 16 bases. CDR1 and CDR2 (SGHRS, YFSETQ) derive from the germline V gene. From cysteine to phenylalanine, the CDR3 is 15 amino acids long. Kept here is only the CDR3 DNA, which spans 45 bases and is read in frame from base 1. As for this clone: What this receptor recognizes is not known. Base qualities are not at hand, and no much larger clone is one base apart.

The full study reports these points: The quantity of clinical and demographic metadata differed by source and by participant and was supplied without curation.

Participants in the prospective study were aged roughly 18 to 100 years, lived in approximately 26 United States geographic areas, and enrolled through a virtual design. In the prospective study, participants were assigned to cohorts based on the clinical history participants reported in a screening survey and a study questionnaire. Mobile phlebotomists in the prospective study collected whole blood, serum and a nasopharyngeal or oropharyngeal swab from every participant. Participants in the prospective study had the option to provide additional blood draws and questionnaires over a roughly 2-month period. Prospective study blood samples were shipped either frozen or at room temperature before DNA extraction. TCRbeta CDR3 regions were amplified from genomic DNA by means of the immunoSEQ Assay, a bias-controlled multiplex PCR. The authors' analysis ran thus. The number of nucleated cells in each sample was estimated by amplification of reference gene primers within the assay. Sequence reads were collapsed and filtered to measure the absolute abundance of every unique TCRbeta CDR3 rearrangement. For each sample, productive Simpson clonality was calculated as the square root of Simpson's diversity index over productive rearrangements. TCRdb re-hosts the immuneACCESS table, in-frame sequences only. Its copies lack some clones; in the studies checked, an unresolved V gene accounts for under half of them, and the cause for the rest is not known. V and J calls plus clone size are reproduced from that table; the DNA served to infer D and trimming. This sample holds approximately 260,000 clones; around 88% were observed only once. The leading ten clones occupy approximately 1.2% of the sample.

The sequenced material came from PBMCs or T cells enriched from blood (not recorded which). In this chain, TRBV5-1 is recombined with TRBJ2-5; a tentative D match to TRBD2 spans 5 bases. The sequence was obtained from a middle-aged woman with acute COVID-19. The CDR3 reads CASSSGPGERETQYF. The nucleotide sequence is given as TGCGCCAGCAGCTCCGGGCCCGGGGAGCGAGAGACCCAGTACTTC.